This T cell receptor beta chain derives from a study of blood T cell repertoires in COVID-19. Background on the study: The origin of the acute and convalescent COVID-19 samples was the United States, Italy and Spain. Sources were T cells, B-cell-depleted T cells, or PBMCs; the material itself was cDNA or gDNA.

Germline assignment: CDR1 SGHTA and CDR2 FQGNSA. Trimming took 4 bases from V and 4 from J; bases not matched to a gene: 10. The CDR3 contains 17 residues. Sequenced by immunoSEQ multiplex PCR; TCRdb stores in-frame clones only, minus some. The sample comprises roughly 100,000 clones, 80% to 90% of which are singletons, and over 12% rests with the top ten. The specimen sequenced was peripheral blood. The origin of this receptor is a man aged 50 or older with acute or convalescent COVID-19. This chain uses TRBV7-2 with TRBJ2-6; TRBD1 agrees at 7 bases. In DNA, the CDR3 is TGTGCCAGCAGCTACAGCAGGGGGTACTCCGGGGCCAACGTCCTGACTTTC. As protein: CASSYSRGYSGANVLTF.